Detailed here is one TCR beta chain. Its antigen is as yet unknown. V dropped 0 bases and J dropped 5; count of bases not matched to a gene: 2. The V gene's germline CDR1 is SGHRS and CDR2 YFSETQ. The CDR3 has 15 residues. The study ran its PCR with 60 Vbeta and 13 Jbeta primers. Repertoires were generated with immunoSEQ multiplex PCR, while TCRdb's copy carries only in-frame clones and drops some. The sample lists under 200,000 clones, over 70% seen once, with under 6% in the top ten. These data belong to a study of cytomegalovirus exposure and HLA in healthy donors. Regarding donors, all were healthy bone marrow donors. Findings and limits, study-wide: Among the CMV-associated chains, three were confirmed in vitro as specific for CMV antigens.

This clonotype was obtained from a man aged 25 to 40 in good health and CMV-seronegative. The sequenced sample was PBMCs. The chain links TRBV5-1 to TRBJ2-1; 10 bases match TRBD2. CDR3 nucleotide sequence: TGCGCCAGCAGCTTGGTTCTAGCGGGAGACAATGAGCAGTTCTTC. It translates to CASSLVLAGDNEQFF.